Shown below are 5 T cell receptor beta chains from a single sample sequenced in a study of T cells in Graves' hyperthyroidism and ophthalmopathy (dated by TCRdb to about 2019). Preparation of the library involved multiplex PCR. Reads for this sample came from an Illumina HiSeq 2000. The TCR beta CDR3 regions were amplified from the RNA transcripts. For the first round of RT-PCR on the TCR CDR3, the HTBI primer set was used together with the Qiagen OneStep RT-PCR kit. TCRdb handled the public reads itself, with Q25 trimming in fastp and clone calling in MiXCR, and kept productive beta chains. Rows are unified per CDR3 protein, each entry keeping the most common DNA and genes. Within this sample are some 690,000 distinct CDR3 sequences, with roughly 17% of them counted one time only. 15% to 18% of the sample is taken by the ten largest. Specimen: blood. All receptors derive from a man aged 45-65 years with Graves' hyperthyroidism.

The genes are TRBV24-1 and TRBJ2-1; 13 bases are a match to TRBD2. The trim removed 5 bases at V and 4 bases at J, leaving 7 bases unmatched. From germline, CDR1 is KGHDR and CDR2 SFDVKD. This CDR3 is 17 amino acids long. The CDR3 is CATSGTSGRAGYNEQFF. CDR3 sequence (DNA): TGTGCCACCAGTGGTACTAGCGGGAGGGCCGGTTACAATGAGCAGTTCTTC.

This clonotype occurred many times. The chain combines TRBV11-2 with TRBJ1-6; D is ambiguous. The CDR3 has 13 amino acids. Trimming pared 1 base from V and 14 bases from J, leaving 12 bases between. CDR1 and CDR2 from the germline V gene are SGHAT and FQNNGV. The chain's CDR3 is CASSLVSRQTLHF. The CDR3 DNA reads TGTGCCAGCAGCTTAGTTTCCCGACAAACCCTCCACTTT.

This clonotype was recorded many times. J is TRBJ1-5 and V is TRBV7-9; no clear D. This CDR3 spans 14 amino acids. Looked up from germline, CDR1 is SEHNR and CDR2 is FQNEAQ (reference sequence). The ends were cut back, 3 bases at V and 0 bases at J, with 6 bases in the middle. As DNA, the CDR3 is TGTGCCAGCAGCTTCGGAAATAGCAATCAGCCCCAGCATTTT. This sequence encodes CASSFGNSNQPQHF.

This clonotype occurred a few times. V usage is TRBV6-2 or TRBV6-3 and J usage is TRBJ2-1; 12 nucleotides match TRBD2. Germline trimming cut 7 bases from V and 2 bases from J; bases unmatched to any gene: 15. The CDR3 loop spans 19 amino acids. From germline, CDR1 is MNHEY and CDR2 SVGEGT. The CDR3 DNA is TGTGCCAGCACCAAGGGACTAGCGGGCCCTCAAAATACCTACAATGAGCAGTTCTTC. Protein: CASTKGLAGPQNTYNEQFF.

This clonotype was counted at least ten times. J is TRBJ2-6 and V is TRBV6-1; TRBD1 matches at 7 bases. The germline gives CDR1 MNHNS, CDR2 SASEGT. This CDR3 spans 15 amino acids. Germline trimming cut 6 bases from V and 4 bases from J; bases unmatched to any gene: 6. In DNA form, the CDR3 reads TGTGCCAGCAGCCTTACAGGGGCCGGGGCCAACGTCCTGACTTTC. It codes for CASSLTGAGANVLTF.